This T cell receptor (beta chain) is from a study of tumor-infiltrating lymphocytes in primary liver carcinoma. Bulk tissue was left unsorted, and RNA and DNA were co-extracted from about 19-30 mg of it. Notes on this clonotype: Antigen: not known. A junction end diverges from the germline sequence, so it may reflect a read error.

Overall study results and limits: It was observed that only about 7-24% of the top clones appeared in every one of the five tumor regions.

Using a constant-region primer together with ProtoScript II reverse transcriptase, TCR beta cDNA was made from around 0.55 ug of total RNA. For TCR beta, libraries were produced by three nested multiplex PCR rounds using slightly modified ARM-PCR. TRBV1-TRBV30 forward primers paired with a C-beta reverse primer were used in the first two PCR rounds, which ran 9 to 10 cycles each. From the multiplex PCR reads, TCRdb called clonotypes with MiXCR, one entry per CDR3 protein. This sample has roughly 78,000 distinct CDR3 sequences, with about two thirds found just once. The germline V gene encodes CDR1 SGHAT and CDR2 FQNNGV. The CDR3 extends over 15 amino acids.

Input material: liver tumor tissue from sampling region 4. This sample's subset: tumor region T4, right-lateral pole. The sequence came from a woman aged 55-70 years with primary liver carcinoma and hepatitis B virus infection. This chain connects TRBV11-2 to TRBJ2-6; possible D gene TRBD2, 5 bases. The CDR3 bases are TGTGCCACCAAGCGGCCGCGCTCTAGGGCCAACGTCCTGACTTTC. This encodes CATKRPRSRANVLTF.